The 25 T cell receptor beta chains given below trace back to one sample, sequenced in a study of control samples from healthy donors and cancer patients. Only in-frame clones appear in the TCRdb table, and some are missing; sequencing was by immunoSEQ multiplex PCR. The sample lists around 120,000 clones, roughly 91% occurring once. The sample comprised PBMCs. All receptors come from a man aged 45-65 years with head and neck cancer.

The V gene is TRBV2, the J gene TRBJ1-4, with 7 bases that match TRBD1. J lost 8 bases, V lost 11 bases, and 8 bases had no gene match. The CDR3 covers 12 residues. Per germline, CDR1 SNHLY and CDR2 FYNNEI. The CDR3 loop reads CAGGTESEKLFF. For the CDR3, the DNA is TGTGCCGGCGGGACAGAAAGCGAAAAACTGTTTTTT.

A single count supports this clone. V usage is TRBV5-1 and J usage is TRBJ1-1, with D perhaps TRBD1 (6 bases). Trimming stripped 1 base from V and 1 base from J, with 17 bases between. Germline CDR1 and CDR2: SGHRS and YFSETQ. The CDR3 sequence is 17 residues long. The CDR3 DNA follows: TGCGCCAGCAGCTTGAGGGGGGACAAGCTTACGAACACTGAAGCTTTCTTT. Translated, it gives CASSLRGDKLTNTEAFF.

This chain links TRBV30 with TRBJ2-2; D uncertain. This CDR3 has 14 residues. Trimming removed 1 base from V and 7 bases from J, with 13 bases in between. CDR1 is GTSNPN, CDR2 SVGIG, per germline (reference sequence). The CDR3 DNA is TGTGCCTGGAGTGGGGGAATCGGCCGCGGGGAGCTGTTTTTT. It specifies CAWSGGIGRGELFF. The variable domain in full, completed from reference TRBV30 and TRBJ2-2, reads SQTIHQWPATLVQPVGSPLSLECTVEGTSNPNLYWYRQAAGRGLQLLFYSVGIGQISSEVPQNLSASRPQDRQFILSSKKLLLSDSGFYLCAWSGGIGRGELFFGEGSRLTVL.

The rearrangement uses TRBV30 and TRBJ2-5; TRBD2 aligns across 7 bases. CDR3 size: 11 residues. V shed 5 bases and J 5 bases; nucleotides not matched to a gene: 2. Per the germline V gene, CDR1 is GTSNPN and CDR2 is SVGIG (reference sequence). The CDR3 sequence is CAWGRGETQYF. CDR3 sequence (DNA): TGTGCCTGGGGGCGGGGGGAGACCCAGTACTTC.

The chain employs TRBV11-2 and TRBJ1-5; D is undetermined. This CDR3 has 13 residues. CDR1 is SGHAT, CDR2 FQNNGV, per germline. Trimming took off 0 bases at V and 7 bases at J, with 7 bases between the two ends. The CDR3 region is CASSLDQEQPQHF. CDR3 coding DNA: TGTGCCAGCAGCTTAGATCAGGAACAGCCCCAGCATTTT.

This clone came up once. The chain carries TRBV6-6 and TRBJ1-2; tentatively, D is TRBD1 (6 bases). V gave up 7 bases and J gave up 1 base, with 16 bases separating them. Germline V lookup: CDR1 MNHNY, CDR2 SVGAGI (reference sequence). The CDR3 is made up of 15 amino acids. In DNA form, the CDR3 reads TGTGCCAGCACAACAGGGCCCACATTTAACTATGGCTACACCTTC. Amino acid sequence: CASTTGPTFNYGYTF.

The rearrangement links TRBV4-1 to TRBJ2-2; D is undetermined. Germline CDR1 reads MGHRA; CDR2 reads YSYEKL. The V gene lost 0 bases and the J gene lost 6 bases, with 11 bases spanning the gap. The CDR3 sequence is 15 residues long. CDR3 amino acids: CASSQDLRMAGELFF. The CDR3 DNA follows: TGCGCCAGCAGCCAAGATCTCAGGATGGCCGGGGAGCTGTTTTTT.

The gene calls are TRBV5-8 and TRBJ2-7; 9 nucleotides match TRBD1. The ends lost 1 base at V and 7 bases at J; junction bases unmatched: 3. The germline CDR1 and CDR2 sequences are SGHTS and YDEGEE. This CDR3 region has 13 residues. DNA of the CDR3: TGTGCCAGCAGCTTGACAGGGGGCGGTGAGCAGTACTTC. Protein sequence: CASSLTGGGEQYF.

The chain combines TRBV15 with TRBJ1-3, with no clear D. Trimming left V 0 bases short and J 4 bases short, with 19 bases between. Germline assignment: CDR1 LNHNV and CDR2 YYDKDF (reference sequence). This CDR3 is 18 amino acids long. In DNA, the CDR3 is TGTGCCACCAGCAGAGATCTAAATACCGGACTGTTAGGAAACACCATATATTTT. This encodes CATSRDLNTGLLGNTIYF. The variable domain in full, completed from reference TRBV15 and TRBJ1-3, reads DAMVIQNPRYQVTQFGKPVTLSCSQTLNHNVMYWYQQKSSQAPKLLFHYYDKDFNNEADTPDNFQSRRPNTSFCFLDIRSPGLGDTAMYLCATSRDLNTGLLGNTIYFGEGSWLTVV.

The chain carries TRBV7-2 and TRBJ1-5; D is ambiguous. The CDR3 is 15 residues long. CDR1 and CDR2 (germline): SGHTA, FQGNSA. Trimming shortened V by 5 bases and J by 0 bases, and 11 bases separated the two germline ends. The chain's CDR3 is CASSLKSFSNQPQHF. The CDR3 DNA is TGTGCCAGCAGCCTAAAAAGTTTTAGCAATCAGCCCCAGCATTTT. The complete variable domain, with remaining parts taken from reference TRBV7-2 and TRBJ1-5, reads GAGVSQSPSNKVTEKGKDVELRCDPISGHTALYWYRQSLGQGLEFLIYFQGNSAPDKSGLPSDRFSAERTGGSVSTLTIQRTQQEDSAVYLCASSLKSFSNQPQHFGDGTRLSIL.

The chain employs TRBV29-1 and TRBJ2-7; 7 nucleotides agree with TRBD1. Germline assignment: CDR1 SQVTM and CDR2 ANQGSEA. The CDR3 totals 14 residues. Trimming removed 5 bases from V and 0 bases from J; junction bases left unmatched: 7. CDR3 loop: CSVFLTGSSYEQYF. The CDR3 DNA reads TGCAGCGTTTTTTTGACAGGGAGCTCCTACGAGCAGTACTTC.

V is TRBV6-1 and J is TRBJ1-2; the D is unclear. Germline CDR1 reads MNHNS; CDR2 reads SASEGT. The CDR3 is 12 residues long. V was clipped by 0 bases and J by 4 bases, with 3 bases between them. CDR3 sequence reads: CASSEAGYGYTF. In DNA, the CDR3 is TGTGCCAGCAGTGAAGCGGGCTATGGCTACACCTTC.

CDR3 nucleotide sequence: TGTGCCAGCTCACGCGAGGCCGGGGGGGCGAATGAGCAGTTCTTC. Its protein is CASSREAGGANEQFF. V usage is TRBV7-3 and J usage is TRBJ2-1; 8 positions match TRBD2. Germline CDR1 SGHTA, CDR2 FQGTGA. CDR3 length: 15 residues. The ends lost 8 bases at V and 7 bases at J; junction bases unmatched: 13.

V is TRBV19 and J is TRBJ1-2; D is unresolved. Trimming removed 5 bases from V and 6 bases from J, with 10 bases in between. The CDR3 covers 12 residues. The V gene's germline CDR1 is LNHDA and CDR2 SQIVND (reference sequence). The CDR3 protein is CASSASAHGYTF. In DNA form, the CDR3 reads TGTGCCAGTAGTGCCAGTGCTCATGGCTACACCTTC.

The J gene is TRBJ1-2, the V gene TRBV7-9; 7 bases align to TRBD1. Germline V CDR1 and CDR2: SEHNR, FQNEAQ (reference sequence). The CDR3 runs 16 residues. V dropped 3 bases and J dropped 4; count of bases not matched to a gene: 11. CDR3 protein: CASSFGAGGTLYGYTF. CDR3 in DNA: TGTGCCAGCAGCTTTGGCGCAGGGGGAACCCTCTATGGCTACACCTTC.

The chain couples TRBV4-2 to TRBJ1-2; 10 nucleotides line up with TRBD1. The trim removed 0 bases at V and 5 bases at J, leaving 3 bases unmatched. CDR3 length equals 15 residues. The germline CDR1 and CDR2 sequences are LGHNA and YNFKEQ. The CDR3 region is CASSQDGTGVYGYTF. The CDR3 coding sequence is TGTGCCAGCAGCCAAGATGGGACAGGGGTTTATGGCTACACCTTC.

The chain combines TRBV18 with TRBJ2-3; unclear D gene. Trimming took 0 bases from V and 0 from J, leaving 7 bases between them. The CDR3 runs 15 residues. The germline gives CDR1 KGHSH, CDR2 LQKENI. CDR3 residues: CASSPPSASTDTQYF. The CDR3 coding sequence is TGTGCCAGCTCACCACCCAGTGCTAGCACAGATACGCAGTATTTT.

The V call is TRBV30, the J call TRBJ1-2; no firm D call. V was trimmed by 2 bases and J by 9 bases, leaving 10 bases between them. Germline CDR1 is GTSNPN and CDR2 is SVGIG (reference sequence). This CDR3 is built from 11 residues. CDR3 DNA sequence: TGTGCCTGGAGTATTGGGAAGAGCTACACCTTC. Its protein product is CAWSIGKSYTF.

V usage is TRBV4-3 and J usage is TRBJ1-4, with TRBD1 identical over 9 bases. The V gene end was trimmed by 5 bases and the J gene end by 5 bases; junction bases not matched to a gene: 9. CDR3 size: 16 residues. In germline, CDR1 is LGHNA, CDR2 YSLEER. CDR3 in amino acids: CASSARTGGVNEKLFF. The DNA of the CDR3 is TGCGCCAGCAGCGCCCGTACAGGGGGCGTCAATGAAAAACTGTTTTTT.

The gene calls are TRBV6-5 and TRBJ1-6, with D unresolved. The germline V gene encodes CDR1 MNHEY and CDR2 SVGAGI. Trimming removed 4 bases at V and 7 bases at J, with 17 bases between. CDR3 length equals 16 residues. DNA of the CDR3: TGTGCCAGCAGTTCTAAGACGGCGTGGAGAAATTCACCCCTCCACTTT. This encodes CASSSKTAWRNSPLHF.

The genes are TRBV27 and TRBJ2-7; perhaps TRBD2 as D (5 bases). Trimming cost V 4 bases and J 2 bases, with 15 bases left between them. The CDR3 loop spans 15 amino acids. From germline, CDR1 is MNHEY and CDR2 SMNVEV (reference sequence). Written as DNA, the CDR3 is TGTGCCAGCAGTTCATGGACTGAATTAGCCTACGAGCAGTACTTC. Protein: CASSSWTELAYEQYF.

The chain has TRBV7-2 and TRBJ2-5, with TRBD2 matching over 11 bases. The CDR3 runs 15 residues. Germline CDR1 and CDR2: SGHTA and FQGNSA. Germline trimming cut 1 base from V and 3 bases from J; bases unmatched to any gene: 1. This CDR3 reads CASSLGLAGKETQYF. The CDR3 bases are TGTGCCAGCAGCTTAGGACTAGCGGGGAAAGAGACCCAGTACTTC.

The chain recombines TRBV6-5 with TRBJ1-6, with D perhaps matching TRBD1 (5 bases). Trimming shortened V by 7 bases and J by 10 bases, and 17 bases separated the two germline ends. The CDR3 spans 14 residues. Germline values: CDR1 MNHEY, CDR2 SVGAGI. The CDR3 nucleotides read TGTGCCAGCACCCTTGGCAGGGTCCGATCACCCCTCCACTTT. Translating it yields CASTLGRVRSPLHF.

V is TRBV15 and J is TRBJ2-7, with D possibly TRBD1 on 6 matching bases. The CDR3 is 13 amino acids. The germline V gene has CDR1 LNHNV and CDR2 YYDKDF (reference sequence). The ends were cut back, 3 bases at V and 3 bases at J, with 9 bases in the middle. For the CDR3, the DNA is TGTGCCACCAGCAGGGACAGATACTACGAGCAGTACTTC. Its protein is CATSRDRYYEQYF. Supplemented by reference TRBV15 and TRBJ2-7, the full variable domain reads DAMVIQNPRYQVTQFGKPVTLSCSQTLNHNVMYWYQQKSSQAPKLLFHYYDKDFNNEADTPDNFQSRRPNTSFCFLDIRSPGLGDTAMYLCATSRDRYYEQYFGPGTRLTVT.

V is TRBV7-8 and J is TRBJ2-2; TRBD2 agrees at 10 bases. Trimming removed 3 bases from V and 6 bases from J; junction bases left unmatched: 4. Germline V lookup: CDR1 SGHVS, CDR2 FQNEAQ. CDR3 length: 15 amino acids. The CDR3, as DNA: TGTGCCAGCAGCTTGAAGCGGGGGGGCTCCGGGGAGCTGTTTTTT. It encodes CASSLKRGGSGELFF.